The clone carrying this T cell receptor (beta chain) was detected only a few times. Unique molecular identifiers were built into the TCRbeta library. From the PCR reads, TCRdb called clonotypes with MiXCR, one entry per CDR3 protein. Among about 980,000 distinct CDR3 sequences listed, 25% to 35% were seen once. The data derive from a study of T-cell reconstitution after alpha-beta-depleted transplantation in children. The receptor's source is a boy younger than two who had a stem cell transplant for SCID, so the T cells may come from the graft donor. The material was PBMCs, mostly from graft donor cells, obtained 360 days after TCRalphabeta/CD19-depleted stem cell transplant.

The CDR3 loop reads CASSLEAGFGELFF. CDR3 in DNA: TGTGCCAGCAGCTTAGAGGCAGGGTTCGGGGAGCTGTTTTTT. The V and J genes are TRBV11-2 and TRBJ2-2; perhaps TRBD1 as D (5 bases). Trimming pared 0 bases from V and 7 bases from J, leaving 9 bases between. Germline CDR1 reads SGHAT; CDR2 reads FQNNGV. The CDR3 runs 14 residues.